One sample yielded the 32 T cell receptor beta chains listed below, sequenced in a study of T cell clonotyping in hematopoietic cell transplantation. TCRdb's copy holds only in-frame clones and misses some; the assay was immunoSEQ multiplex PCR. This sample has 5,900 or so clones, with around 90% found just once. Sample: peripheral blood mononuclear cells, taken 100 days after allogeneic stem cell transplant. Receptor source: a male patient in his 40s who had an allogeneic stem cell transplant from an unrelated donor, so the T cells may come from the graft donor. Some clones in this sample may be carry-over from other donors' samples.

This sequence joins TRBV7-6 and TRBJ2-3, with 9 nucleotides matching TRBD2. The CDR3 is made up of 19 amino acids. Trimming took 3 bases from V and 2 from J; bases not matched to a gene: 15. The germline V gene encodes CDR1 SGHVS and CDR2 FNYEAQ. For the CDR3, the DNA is TGTGCCAGCAGCTTCCCGGGACTAGCCAACCAACCACTCACAGATACGCAGTATTTT. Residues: CASSFPGLANQPLTDTQYF.

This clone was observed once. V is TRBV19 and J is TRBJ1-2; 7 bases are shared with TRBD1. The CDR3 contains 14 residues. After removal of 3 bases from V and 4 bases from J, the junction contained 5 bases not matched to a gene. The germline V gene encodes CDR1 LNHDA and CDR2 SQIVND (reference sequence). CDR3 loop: CASSIPGTAYGYTF. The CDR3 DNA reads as TGTGCCAGTAGTATTCCCGGGACAGCCTATGGCTACACCTTC.

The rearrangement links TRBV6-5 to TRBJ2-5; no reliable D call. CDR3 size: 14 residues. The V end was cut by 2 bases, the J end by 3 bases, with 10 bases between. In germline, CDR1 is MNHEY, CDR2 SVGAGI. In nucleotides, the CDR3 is TGTGCCAGCAGTTACATAGGACGGGAAGAGACCCAGTACTTC. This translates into CASSYIGREETQYF.

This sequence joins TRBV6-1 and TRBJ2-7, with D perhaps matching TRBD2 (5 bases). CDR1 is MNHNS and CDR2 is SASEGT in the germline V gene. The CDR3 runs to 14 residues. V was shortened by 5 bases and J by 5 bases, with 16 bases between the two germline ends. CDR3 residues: CASSKGMEANEQYF. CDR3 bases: TGTGCCAGCAGTAAAGGGATGGAGGCTAACGAGCAGTACTTC.

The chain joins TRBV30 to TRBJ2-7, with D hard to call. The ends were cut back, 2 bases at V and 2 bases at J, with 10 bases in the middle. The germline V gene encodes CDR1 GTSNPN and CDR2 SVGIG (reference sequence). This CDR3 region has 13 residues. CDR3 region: CAWSPTGPYEQYF. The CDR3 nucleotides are TGTGCCTGGAGTCCTACTGGACCCTACGAGCAGTACTTC.

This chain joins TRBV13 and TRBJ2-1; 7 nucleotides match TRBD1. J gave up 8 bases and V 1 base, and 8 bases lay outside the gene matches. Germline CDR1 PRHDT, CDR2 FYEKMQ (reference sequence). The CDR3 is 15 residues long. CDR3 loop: CASSLDGQVPYEQFF. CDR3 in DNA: TGTGCCAGCAGCTTAGACGGACAGGTCCCTTATGAGCAGTTCTTC.

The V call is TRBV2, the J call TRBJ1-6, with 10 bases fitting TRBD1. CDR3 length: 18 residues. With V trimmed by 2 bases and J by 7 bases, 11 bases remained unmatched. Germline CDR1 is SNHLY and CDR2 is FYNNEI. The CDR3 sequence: CASSEFQVGDRGNSPLHF. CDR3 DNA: TGTGCCAGCAGTGAATTTCAAGTAGGGGACAGGGGAAATTCACCCCTCCACTTT.

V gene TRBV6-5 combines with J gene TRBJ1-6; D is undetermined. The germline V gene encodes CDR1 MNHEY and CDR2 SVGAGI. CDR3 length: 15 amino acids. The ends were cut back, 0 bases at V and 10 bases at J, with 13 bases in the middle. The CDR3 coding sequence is TGTGCCAGCAGTTACTCGAACCTAGTTAACTCACCCCTCCACTTT. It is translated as CASSYSNLVNSPLHF.

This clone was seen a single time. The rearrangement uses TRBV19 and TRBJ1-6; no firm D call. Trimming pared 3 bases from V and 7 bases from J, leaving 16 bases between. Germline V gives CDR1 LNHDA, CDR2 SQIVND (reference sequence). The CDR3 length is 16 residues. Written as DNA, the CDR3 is TGTGCCAGTAGTATTTCGCAGATCTCTCAGAATTCACCCCTCCACTTT. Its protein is CASSISQISQNSPLHF. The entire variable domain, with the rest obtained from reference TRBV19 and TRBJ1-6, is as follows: DGGITQSPKYLFRKEGQNVTLSCEQNLNHDAMYWYRQDPGQGLRLIYYSQIVNDFQKGDIAEGYSVSREKKESFPLTVTSAQKNPTAFYLCASSISQISQNSPLHFGNGTRLTVT.

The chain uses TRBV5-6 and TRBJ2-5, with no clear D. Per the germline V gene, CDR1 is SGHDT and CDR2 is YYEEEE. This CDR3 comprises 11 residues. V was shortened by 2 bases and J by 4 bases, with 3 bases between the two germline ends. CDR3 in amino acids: CASSFLETQYF. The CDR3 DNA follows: TGTGCCAGCAGCTTCTTAGAGACCCAGTACTTC.

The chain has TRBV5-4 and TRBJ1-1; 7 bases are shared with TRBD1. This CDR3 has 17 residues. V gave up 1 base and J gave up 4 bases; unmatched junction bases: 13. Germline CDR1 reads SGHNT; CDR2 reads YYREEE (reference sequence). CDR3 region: CASSLPTTGAGATEAFF. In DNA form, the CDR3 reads TGTGCCAGCAGCTTGCCGACTACAGGGGCAGGGGCCACTGAAGCTTTCTTT.

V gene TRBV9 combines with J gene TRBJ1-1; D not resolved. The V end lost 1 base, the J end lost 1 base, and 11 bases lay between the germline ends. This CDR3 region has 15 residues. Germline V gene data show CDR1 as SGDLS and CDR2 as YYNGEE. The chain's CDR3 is CASSVWGDSNTEAFF. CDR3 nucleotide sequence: TGTGCCAGCAGCGTATGGGGAGACTCGAACACTGAAGCTTTCTTT.

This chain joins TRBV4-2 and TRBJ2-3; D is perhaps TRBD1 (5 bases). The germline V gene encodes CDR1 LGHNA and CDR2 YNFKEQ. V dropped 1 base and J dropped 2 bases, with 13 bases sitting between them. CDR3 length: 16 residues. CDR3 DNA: TGTGCCAGCAGCCAAGGGAAAGGGGCCTTCACAGATACGCAGTATTTT. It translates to CASSQGKGAFTDTQYF.

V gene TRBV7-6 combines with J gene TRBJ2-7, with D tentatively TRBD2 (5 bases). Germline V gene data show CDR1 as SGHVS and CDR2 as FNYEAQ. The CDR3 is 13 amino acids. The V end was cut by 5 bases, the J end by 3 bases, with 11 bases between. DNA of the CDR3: TGTGCCAGCAGCCCCGATGAGGGCTACGAGCAGTACTTC. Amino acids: CASSPDEGYEQYF.

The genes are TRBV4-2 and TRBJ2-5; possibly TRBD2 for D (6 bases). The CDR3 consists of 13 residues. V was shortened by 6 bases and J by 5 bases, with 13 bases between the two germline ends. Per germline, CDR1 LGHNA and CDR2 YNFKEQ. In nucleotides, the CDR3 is TGTGCCAGCAGTAGCGGAAGGGGTGAGACCCAGTACTTC. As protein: CASSSGRGETQYF.

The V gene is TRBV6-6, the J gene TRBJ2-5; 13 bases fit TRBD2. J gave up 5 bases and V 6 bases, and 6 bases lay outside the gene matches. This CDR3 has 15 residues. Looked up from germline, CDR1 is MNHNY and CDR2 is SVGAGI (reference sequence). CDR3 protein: CASRLTSGGAETQYF. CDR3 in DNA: TGTGCCAGCAGACTAACTAGCGGGGGGGCCGAGACCCAGTACTTC.

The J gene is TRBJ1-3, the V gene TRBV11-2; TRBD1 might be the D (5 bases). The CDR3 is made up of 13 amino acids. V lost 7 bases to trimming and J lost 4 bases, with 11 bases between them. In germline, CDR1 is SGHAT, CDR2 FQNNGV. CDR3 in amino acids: CASIQGPGNTIYF. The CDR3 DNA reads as TGTGCCAGCATCCAGGGACCGGGAAACACCATATATTTT.

The CDR3 loop reads CASSEATTGTYGYTF. The CDR3 nucleotides read TGTGCCAGCAGTGAAGCTACAACAGGGACCTATGGCTACACCTTC. The chain recombines TRBV2 with TRBJ1-2; D may be TRBD1 (6 bases). The CDR3 covers 15 residues. CDR1 is SNHLY, CDR2 FYNNEI, per germline. V was cut by 0 bases and J by 4 bases, with 12 bases left in between.

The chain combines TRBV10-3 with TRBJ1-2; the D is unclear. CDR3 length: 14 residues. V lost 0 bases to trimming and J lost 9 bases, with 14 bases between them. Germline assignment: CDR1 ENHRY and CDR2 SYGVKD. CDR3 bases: TGTGCCATCAGTGAGTCGGGAGAGGGCCCCAGCTACACCTTC. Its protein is CAISESGEGPSYTF.

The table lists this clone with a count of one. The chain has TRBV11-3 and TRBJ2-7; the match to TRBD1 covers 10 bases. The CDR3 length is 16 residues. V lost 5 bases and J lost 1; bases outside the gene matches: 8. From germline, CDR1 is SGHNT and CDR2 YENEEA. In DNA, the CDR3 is TGTGCCAGCAGCCCCGGACAGGGGGTGGGGTCCTACGAGCAGTACTTC. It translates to CASSPGQGVGSYEQYF.

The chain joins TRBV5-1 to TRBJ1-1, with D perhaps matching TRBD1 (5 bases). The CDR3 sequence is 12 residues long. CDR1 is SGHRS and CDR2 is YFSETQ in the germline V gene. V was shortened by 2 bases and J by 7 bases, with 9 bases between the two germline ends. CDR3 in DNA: TGCGCCAGCAGCTTCTCCGGGGGTGAAGCTTTCTTT. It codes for CASSFSGGEAFF.

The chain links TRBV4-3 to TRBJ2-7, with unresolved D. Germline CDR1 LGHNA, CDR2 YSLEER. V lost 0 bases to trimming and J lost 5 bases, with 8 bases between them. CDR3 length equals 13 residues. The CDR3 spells CASSQDYADEQYF. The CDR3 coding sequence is TGCGCCAGCAGCCAAGATTATGCCGACGAGCAGTACTTC.

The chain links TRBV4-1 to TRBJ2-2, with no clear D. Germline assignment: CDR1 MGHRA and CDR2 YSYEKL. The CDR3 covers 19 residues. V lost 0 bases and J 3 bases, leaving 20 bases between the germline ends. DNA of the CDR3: TGCGCCAGCAGCCAAGATGACACTTCCCGTCGTGCGGACACCGGGGAGCTGTTTTTT. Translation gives CASSQDDTSRRADTGELFF.

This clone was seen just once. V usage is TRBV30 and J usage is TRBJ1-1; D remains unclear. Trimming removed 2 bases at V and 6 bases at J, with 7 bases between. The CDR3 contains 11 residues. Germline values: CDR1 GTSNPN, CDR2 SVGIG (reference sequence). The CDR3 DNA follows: TGTGCCTGGAGTCGGGAATCTGAAGCTTTCTTT. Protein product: CAWSRESEAFF.

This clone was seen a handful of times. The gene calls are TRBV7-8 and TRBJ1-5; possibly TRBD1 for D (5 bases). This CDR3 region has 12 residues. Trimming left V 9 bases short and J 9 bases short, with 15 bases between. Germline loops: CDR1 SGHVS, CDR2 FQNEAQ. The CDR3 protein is CASNTWGGPQHF. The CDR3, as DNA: TGTGCCAGTAACACCTGGGGGGGGCCCCAGCATTTT.

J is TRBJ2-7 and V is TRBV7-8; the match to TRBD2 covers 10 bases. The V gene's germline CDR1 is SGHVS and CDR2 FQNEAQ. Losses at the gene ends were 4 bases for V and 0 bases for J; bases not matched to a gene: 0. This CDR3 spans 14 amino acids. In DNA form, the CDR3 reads TGTGCCAGCAGCTCTAGCGGGGGCTCCTACGAGCAGTACTTC. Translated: CASSSSGGSYEQYF.

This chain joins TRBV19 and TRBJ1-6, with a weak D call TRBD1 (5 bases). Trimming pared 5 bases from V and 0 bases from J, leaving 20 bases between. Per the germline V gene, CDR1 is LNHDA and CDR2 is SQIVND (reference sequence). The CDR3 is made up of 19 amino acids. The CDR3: CASSPGNGWWSSYNSPLHF. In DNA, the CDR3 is TGTGCCAGTAGTCCAGGGAATGGCTGGTGGAGCTCCTATAATTCACCCCTCCACTTT.

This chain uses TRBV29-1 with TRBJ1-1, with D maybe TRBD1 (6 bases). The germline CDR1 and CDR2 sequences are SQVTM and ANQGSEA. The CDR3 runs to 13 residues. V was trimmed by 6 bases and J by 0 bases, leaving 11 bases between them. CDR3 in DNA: TGCAGCGTGACAGGTCGGGTGAACACTGAAGCTTTCTTT. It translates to CSVTGRVNTEAFF. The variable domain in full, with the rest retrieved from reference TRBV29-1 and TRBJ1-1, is SAVISQKPSRDICQRGTSLTIQCQVDSQVTMMFWYRQQPGQSLTLIATANQGSEATYESGFVIDKFPISRPNLTFSTLTVSNMSPEDSSIYLCSVTGRVNTEAFFGQGTRLTVV.

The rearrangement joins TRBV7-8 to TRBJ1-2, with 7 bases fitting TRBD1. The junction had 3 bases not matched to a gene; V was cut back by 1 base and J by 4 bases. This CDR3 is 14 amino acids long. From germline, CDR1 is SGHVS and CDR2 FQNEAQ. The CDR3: CASSLGQGAYGYTF. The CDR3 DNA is TGTGCCAGCAGCTTAGGACAGGGCGCCTATGGCTACACCTTC. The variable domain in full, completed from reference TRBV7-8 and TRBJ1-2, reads GAGVSQSPRYKVAKRGQDVALRCDPISGHVSLFWYQQALGQGPEFLTYFQNEAQLDKSGLPSDRFFAERPEGSVSTLKIQRTQQEDSAVYLCASSLGQGAYGYTFGSGTRLTVV.

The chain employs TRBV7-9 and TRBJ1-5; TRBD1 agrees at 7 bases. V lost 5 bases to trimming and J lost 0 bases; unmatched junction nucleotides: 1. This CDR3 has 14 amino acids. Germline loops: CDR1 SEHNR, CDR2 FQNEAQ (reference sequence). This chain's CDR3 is CASSTGVSNQPQHF. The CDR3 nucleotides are TGTGCCAGCAGCACAGGGGTTAGCAATCAGCCCCAGCATTTT.

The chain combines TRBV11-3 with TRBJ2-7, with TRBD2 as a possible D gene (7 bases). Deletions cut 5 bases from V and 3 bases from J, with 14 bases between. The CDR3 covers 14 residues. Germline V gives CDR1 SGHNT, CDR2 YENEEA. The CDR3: CASSLGGGDYEQYF. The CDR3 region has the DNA TGTGCCAGCAGCCTTGGGGGGGGCGACTACGAGCAGTACTTC.

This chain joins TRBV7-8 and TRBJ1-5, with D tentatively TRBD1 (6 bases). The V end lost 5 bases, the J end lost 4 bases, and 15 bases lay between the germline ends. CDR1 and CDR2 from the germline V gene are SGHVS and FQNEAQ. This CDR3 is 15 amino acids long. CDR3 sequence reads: CASSRTGGNNQPQHF. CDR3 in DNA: TGTGCCAGCAGCCGGACTGGGGGCAATAATCAGCCCCAGCATTTT.